A selection of T cell receptor beta chains follows, all from one sample in a study of shared clonotypes between healthy human individuals. TCRdb keeps only in-frame clones here, not all; method: immunoSEQ multiplex PCR. The sample lists around 1.4 million clones, less than 99% occurring once. Sequenced sample: naive CD4+ T cells sorted from blood. All receptors come from a man aged 30 to 45 in good health. CDR3s include the opening cysteine and the closing phenylalanine or tryptophan. Each record gives: V gene, clone size, D gene, J gene, CDR3 protein, CDR3 DNA. The D gene is left open where the match is weak. Clone sizes are given selectively: once, few, many, or a class where the clone is expanded.

>TRBV10-3|.|.|TRBJ2-1
CAIRRAEPFTDEQFF
TGTGCCATCAGGAGAGCGGAGCCTTTTACCGATGAGCAGTTCTTC
>TRBV5-4|.|TRBD2|TRBJ2-3
CASSLGLAGDTQYF
TGTGCCAGCAGCCTCGGACTAGCTGGGGATACGCAGTATTTT
>TRBV19|.|TRBD1|TRBJ1-3
CASRTGDLSGNTIYF
TGTGCCAGTAGAACAGGGGACCTCTCTGGAAACACCATATATTTT
>TRBV29-1|.|TRBD1|TRBJ1-4
CSVADLGQTNEKLFF
TGCAGCGTTGCCGACCTGGGACAGACTAATGAAAAACTGTTTTTT
>TRBV11-2|.|TRBD2|TRBJ2-7
CASSRPRLAGARGSYEQYF
TGTGCCAGCAGCCGCCCGCGACTAGCGGGAGCAAGGGGGTCCTACGAGCAGTACTTC
>TRBV7-9|.|.|TRBJ2-7
CASSSVREQYF
TGTGCCAGCAGTTCTGTCCGCGAGCAGTACTTC
>TRBV27|.|TRBD1|TRBJ1-1
CATHEYQTGRGTEAFF
TGTGCCACCCACGAGTATCAGACAGGGAGGGGGACTGAAGCTTTCTTT
>TRBV9|.|.|TRBJ1-1
CASKIEGKDTEAFF
TGTGCCAGCAAGATAGAAGGGAAGGACACTGAAGCTTTCTTT
>TRBV9|.|TRBD1|TRBJ2-5
CASSVGHRGSGETQYF
TGTGCCAGCAGCGTAGGTCACAGGGGATCGGGAGAGACCCAGTACTTC
>TRBV5-1|.|TRBD1|TRBJ2-7
CASSLGDRVRYEQYF
TGCGCCAGCAGCTTGGGGGACAGGGTACGCTACGAGCAGTACTTC
>TRBV7-2|.|.|TRBJ1-2
CASSSRAQGYTF
TGTGCCAGCAGCTCGCGGGCGCAAGGCTACACCTTC
>TRBV9|once|TRBD1|TRBJ2-7
CASSVTGTGSYEQYF
TGTGCCAGCAGCGTAACCGGGACAGGGAGCTACGAGCAGTACTTC
>TRBV28|.|TRBD1|TRBJ1-5
CATTDRLKAQPQHF
TGTGCCACCACGGACAGGTTGAAAGCCCAGCCCCAGCATTTT
>TRBV30|.|.|TRBJ2-7
CAWNKRDYEQYF
TGTGCCTGGAACAAAAGGGACTACGAGCAGTACTTC
>TRBV5-6|.|.|TRBJ2-5
CASSSTGFQETQYF
TGTGCCAGCAGCTCAACAGGGTTCCAAGAGACCCAGTACTTC
>TRBV6-5|.|.|TRBJ1-4
CASRGFSNEKLFF
TGTGCCAGCCGCGGGTTTTCTAATGAAAAACTGTTTTTT